Shown below are 19 T cell receptor beta chains from a single sample sequenced in a study of blood T cells in healthy people across ages. Together with a sample-barcoded 5' primer, a J-beta primer mix was included in a second PCR lasting roughly 6 to 12 cycles. Each CDR3 protein gets one entry after TCRdb re-called the 5' RACE reads with MiXCR. The table records over 1,300,000 distinct CDR3 sequences, roughly 60% of them present only once. Sequencing was done on a sample of blood. Source of these receptors: a man between 18 and 35 years old in good health.

This sequence joins TRBV27 and TRBJ2-1, with D tentatively TRBD1 or TRBD2 (5 bases each). V lost 0 bases, J lost 2 bases, and 8 bases lay in between. Germline CDR1 reads MNHEY; CDR2 reads SMNVEV (reference sequence). The CDR3 spans 15 residues. CDR3 in DNA: TGTGCCAGCAGTTTATCCGGGGCAACCTACAATGAGCAGTTCTTC. Protein: CASSLSGATYNEQFF.

The chain carries TRBV2 and TRBJ1-2, with 10 bases identical to TRBD1. V shed 2 bases and J 1 base; nucleotides not matched to a gene: 13. Germline CDR1 reads SNHLY; CDR2 reads FYNNEI. The CDR3 has 19 residues. The CDR3 reads CASSEPGGDRGKNNYGYTF. CDR3 nucleotides: TGTGCCAGCAGTGAACCGGGTGGGGACAGGGGAAAGAATAACTATGGCTACACCTTC.

The chain carries TRBV6-5 and TRBJ1-6; TRBD1 agrees at 7 bases. With V trimmed by 4 bases and J by 13 bases, 1 base remained unmatched. Looked up from germline, CDR1 is MNHEY and CDR2 is SVGAGI. The CDR3 sequence is 11 residues long. The CDR3 bases are TGTGCCAGCAGTTTCAGGGGGCCCCTCCACTTT. Encoded protein: CASSFRGPLHF.

This rearrangement joins TRBV6-5 to TRBJ2-5, with D uncertain. V was clipped by 2 bases and J by 11 bases, with 21 bases between them. CDR3 length: 15 amino acids. Germline loops: CDR1 MNHEY, CDR2 SVGAGI. This CDR3 is CASSYGRTPGNEQYF. DNA for the CDR3: TGTGCCAGCAGTTACGGCAGAACCCCGGGCAATGAGCAGTACTTC.

The chain employs TRBV10-3 and TRBJ1-1; weak D call: TRBD1 (5 bases). The CDR3 has 16 amino acids. Germline-derived CDR1 and CDR2 are ENHRY and SYGVKD. The V end lost 4 bases, the J end lost 3 bases, and 18 bases lay between the germline ends. CDR3: CAISAPEGRGDTEAFF. The CDR3 region has the DNA TGTGCCATCAGTGCGCCCGAGGGGAGGGGAGACACTGAAGCTTTCTTT.

V and J are TRBV6-6 and TRBJ1-1; tentatively, D is TRBD1 (5 bases). Trimming took off 7 bases at V and 3 bases at J, with 15 bases between the two ends. The CDR3 length is 14 residues. Germline V gene sequence: CDR1 MNHNY, CDR2 SVGAGI (reference sequence). The CDR3 DNA reads as TGTGCCAGCAAAAGGGGCGCTTTGGACACTGAAGCTTTCTTT. Protein sequence: CASKRGALDTEAFF.

V usage is TRBV25-1 and J usage is TRBJ2-5; maybe TRBD2 (5 bases). Per the germline V gene, CDR1 is MGHDK and CDR2 is SYGVNS. The V gene lost 0 bases and the J gene lost 11 bases, with 10 bases spanning the gap. The CDR3 length is 12 residues. CDR3: CASSEYRGEQYF. The CDR3 DNA is TGTGCCAGCAGTGAATATCGGGGTGAGCAGTACTTC.

There are a few counts of this clonotype. The junction shows a germline mismatch at one end, possibly a read error. Here the CDR3 DNA reads TGCAGTGTTAGAGAGCCCAGACTCGGGAAGAACGAGCAGTACTTC. Translating gives CSVREPRLGKNEQYF. The chain links TRBV20-1 to TRBJ2-7, with TRBD2 as a possible D gene (5 bases). The CDR3 has 15 amino acids. The germline V gene encodes CDR1 DFQATT and CDR2 SNEGSKA (reference sequence).

The table lists this clonotype with a count of one. CDR3 loop: CSARESATDTQYF. The CDR3 DNA follows: TGCAGTGCCAGGGAGTCCGCCACAGATACGCAGTATTTT. The V gene is TRBV20-1, the J gene TRBJ2-3; the D call may be TRBD1 or TRBD2 (5 bases each). Trimming stripped 6 bases from V and 2 bases from J, with 12 bases between. Germline loops: CDR1 DFQATT, CDR2 SNEGSKA (reference sequence). This CDR3 region has 13 residues.

The gene calls are TRBV5-1 and TRBJ1-1, with 7 bases aligning to TRBD1. The length of the CDR3 is 15 residues. Germline CDR1 is SGHRS and CDR2 is YFSETQ. The junction had 8 bases not matched to a gene; V was cut back by 4 bases and J by 2 bases. CDR3 protein: CASSPSRQGNTEAFF. For the CDR3, the DNA is TGCGCCAGCAGCCCCTCAAGACAGGGAAACACTGAAGCTTTCTTT.

The chain joins TRBV12-3 or TRBV12-4 to TRBJ2-5; D unresolved. V shed 5 bases and J shed 9 bases, with 19 bases lying between them. CDR3 length: 14 residues. The CDR3 DNA reads TGTGCCAGCAGTGACACAAAGAACCCTGGGGCCCAGTACTTC. This codes for CASSDTKNPGAQYF.

The V call is TRBV10-3, the J call TRBJ1-1; 8 bases fit TRBD1. Germline CDR1 and CDR2: ENHRY and SYGVKD. The CDR3 totals 13 residues. V lost 9 bases and J lost 7; bases outside the gene matches: 10. The CDR3 protein is CAITRDRGGEAFF. The CDR3 DNA sequence: TGTGCCATTACCCGAGACAGGGGAGGTGAAGCTTTCTTT.

This clonotype has a handful of counts. The rearrangement joins TRBV6-5 to TRBJ2-7; no clear D. This CDR3 is built from 15 residues. In germline, CDR1 is MNHEY, CDR2 SVGAGI. The ends were cut back, 4 bases at V and 0 bases at J, with 13 bases in the middle. The CDR3 region has the DNA TGTGCCAGCAGTTCCGTCTGGCGCTCCTCCTACGAGCAGTACTTC. This codes for CASSSVWRSSYEQYF.

This clonotype showed up just a few times. The rearrangement links TRBV7-2 to TRBJ2-3; D is ambiguous. The CDR3 consists of 15 residues. CDR1 and CDR2 (germline): SGHTA, FQGNSA. The ends were cut back, 5 bases at V and 2 bases at J, with 14 bases in the middle. The CDR3 region is CASSQTLRPTDTQYF. The CDR3, as DNA: TGTGCCAGCAGCCAGACACTTCGGCCCACAGATACGCAGTATTTT.

This clonotype was picked up one time. The chain couples TRBV12-3 or TRBV12-4 to TRBJ1-2; tentative D call: TRBD1 (6 bases). Trimming removed 6 bases from V and 7 bases from J, with 9 bases in between. The CDR3 is made up of 11 amino acids. The CDR3 nucleotides read TGTGCCAGCAGGAACAGGGCTGGCTACACCTTC. This codes for CASRNRAGYTF.

V is TRBV12-3 or TRBV12-4 and J is TRBJ1-3; D possibly corresponds to TRBD1 (5 bases). V shed 1 base and J shed 4 bases, with 11 bases lying between them. The length of the CDR3 is 15 residues. The CDR3 loop reads CASSLEPRAGNTIYF. The CDR3, as DNA: TGTGCCAGCAGTTTAGAGCCCAGGGCGGGAAACACCATATATTTT.

The chain combines TRBV18 with TRBJ2-7, with D possibly TRBD2 on 6 matching bases. This CDR3 spans 16 amino acids. V lost 4 bases to trimming and J lost 7 bases, with 23 bases between them. CDR1 is KGHSH and CDR2 is LQKENI in the germline V gene. CDR3 loop: CASSQVTGDEYHEQYF. The CDR3 coding sequence is TGTGCCAGCTCACAGGTGACGGGGGACGAATACCATGAGCAGTACTTC.

This chain connects TRBV30 to TRBJ2-1; a weak D match, TRBD2 (6 bases). Germline V gives CDR1 GTSNPN, CDR2 SVGIG (reference sequence). V gave up 0 bases and J gave up 6 bases, with 9 bases separating them. The CDR3 totals 13 residues. The CDR3, as DNA: TGTGCCTGGAGTGTACGGGGAGGCAATGAGCAGTTCTTC. It is translated as CAWSVRGGNEQFF.

The rearrangement links TRBV3-1 to TRBJ2-3; D is undetermined. The CDR3 sequence is 16 residues long. The germline V gene has CDR1 LGHDT and CDR2 YNNKEL (reference sequence). Trimming removed 4 bases at V and 2 bases at J, with 16 bases between. As DNA, the CDR3 is TGTGCCAGCAGCCCTAGATCGGGCGGTTACACAGATACGCAGTATTTT. Encoded protein: CASSPRSGGYTDTQYF.